Listed below are T cell receptor beta chains from one sample, sequenced in a study of cytomegalovirus exposure and HLA in healthy donors. The method was immunoSEQ multiplex PCR; TCRdb's version includes in-frame clones alone and lacks a portion of them. Among roughly 180,000 clones, roughly 86% were seen once, and the ten largest hold about 7.7%. Sequences were obtained from PBMCs. These receptor sequences come from a man aged 25-45 years in good health and CMV-seropositive. Each CDR3 is given with its conserved first and last residue. The order of the fields is D gene, J gene, clone size, V gene, CDR3 protein, CDR3 DNA. The D gene is left open where the match is weak. Expanded clones are given a class, and other clones once, few, many or no size at all.

D gene: .; J gene: TRBJ2-5; clone size: .; V gene: TRBV6-1; CDR3 protein: CASSAGMTQETQYF; CDR3 DNA: TGTGCCAGCAGTGCCGGGATGACACAAGAGACCCAGTACTTC
D gene: .; J gene: TRBJ2-2; clone size: .; V gene: TRBV2; CDR3 protein: CASSRREHTGELFF; CDR3 DNA: TGTGCCAGCAGCCGCCGGGAGCACACCGGGGAGCTGTTTTTT
D gene: TRBD1; J gene: TRBJ1-1; clone size: .; V gene: TRBV9; CDR3 protein: CASSERTGSTEAFF; CDR3 DNA: TGTGCCAGCAGCGAACGGACAGGGTCCACTGAAGCTTTCTTT
D gene: .; J gene: TRBJ1-2; clone size: .; V gene: TRBV5-1; CDR3 protein: CASRSSGGLSPLYGYTF; CDR3 DNA: TGCGCCAGCAGGTCCTCGGGGGGCCTAAGCCCTCTTTATGGCTACACCTTC
D gene: TRBD2; J gene: TRBJ2-3; clone size: .; V gene: TRBV5-1; CDR3 protein: CASSFPIVAGGPEKTDTQYF; CDR3 DNA: TGCGCCAGCAGCTTCCCCATCGTAGCGGGAGGGCCAGAAAAAACAGATACGCAGTATTTT
D gene: .; J gene: TRBJ2-5; clone size: .; V gene: TRBV2; CDR3 protein: CASRAGQIETQYF; CDR3 DNA: TGTGCCAGCAGGGCGGGACAGATAGAGACCCAGTACTTC
D gene: TRBD1; J gene: TRBJ2-7; clone size: .; V gene: TRBV30; CDR3 protein: CAWSSWTGVDEQYF; CDR3 DNA: TGTGCCTGGAGTTCCTGGACAGGGGTCGACGAGCAGTACTTC
D gene: TRBD2; J gene: TRBJ2-7; clone size: .; V gene: TRBV9; CDR3 protein: CASSVEAGVGLEQYF; CDR3 DNA: TGTGCCAGCAGCGTAGAGGCGGGAGTCGGCCTCGAGCAGTACTTC
D gene: TRBD1; J gene: TRBJ2-5; clone size: .; V gene: TRBV9; CDR3 protein: CASSPQGRQETQYF; CDR3 DNA: TGTGCCAGCAGCCCACAGGGGCGGCAAGAGACCCAGTACTTC
D gene: .; J gene: TRBJ2-1; clone size: .; V gene: TRBV9; CDR3 protein: CASSAGRGGPRRGEQFF; CDR3 DNA: TGTGCCAGCAGCGCCGGAAGGGGGGGCCCCCGGAGGGGTGAGCAGTTCTTC
D gene: .; J gene: TRBJ2-5; clone size: .; V gene: TRBV9; CDR3 protein: CASSARGTKETQYF; CDR3 DNA: TGTGCCAGCAGCGCTAGAGGGACGAAAGAGACCCAGTACTTC
D gene: .; J gene: TRBJ1-2; clone size: .; V gene: TRBV5-6; CDR3 protein: CASSLPVGFRDYGYTF; CDR3 DNA: TGTGCCAGCAGCCTCCCGGTAGGGTTTAGGGACTATGGCTACACCTTC
D gene: .; J gene: TRBJ1-2; clone size: .; V gene: TRBV7-8; CDR3 protein: CASSLDSLFDYPESPNYGYTF; CDR3 DNA: TGTGCCAGCAGCTTAGATAGTCTGTTCGACTACCCGGAATCCCCTAACTATGGCTACACCTTC
D gene: .; J gene: TRBJ2-1; clone size: .; V gene: TRBV29-1; CDR3 protein: CSVVFQGHYEQFF; CDR3 DNA: TGCAGCGTTGTCTTCCAGGGCCATTATGAGCAGTTCTTC
D gene: .; J gene: TRBJ2-1; clone size: .; V gene: TRBV5-1; CDR3 protein: CASSLEGLRRNEQFF; CDR3 DNA: TGCGCCAGCAGCTTGGAGGGGTTAAGGAGGAATGAGCAGTTCTTC
D gene: .; J gene: TRBJ1-1; clone size: .; V gene: TRBV19; CDR3 protein: CGTGGGGTEAFF; CDR3 DNA: TGTGGAACGGGCGGAGGGGGCACTGAAGCTTTCTTT
D gene: TRBD1; J gene: TRBJ2-3; clone size: .; V gene: TRBV14; CDR3 protein: CASGDRGAPDTQYF; CDR3 DNA: TGTGCCAGTGGGGACAGGGGCGCCCCAGATACGCAGTATTTT
D gene: .; J gene: TRBJ2-5; clone size: .; V gene: TRBV18; CDR3 protein: CASSPTMETQYF; CDR3 DNA: TGTGCCAGCTCACCAACAATGGAGACCCAGTACTTC
D gene: .; J gene: TRBJ2-5; clone size: .; V gene: TRBV4-1; CDR3 protein: CASSQVGVTRETQYF; CDR3 DNA: TGCGCCAGCAGCCAAGTTGGAGTAACACGAGAGACCCAGTACTTC
D gene: .; J gene: TRBJ1-2; clone size: .; V gene: TRBV5-3; CDR3 protein: CARSLDRGGYTF; CDR3 DNA: TGTGCCAGAAGCTTGGACAGAGGCGGCTACACCTTC
D gene: TRBD1; J gene: TRBJ1-1; clone size: .; V gene: TRBV2; CDR3 protein: CASREARGKNTEAFF; CDR3 DNA: TGTGCCAGCAGAGAGGCCAGGGGGAAGAACACTGAAGCTTTCTTT
D gene: .; J gene: TRBJ2-1; clone size: .; V gene: TRBV7-6; CDR3 protein: CASSFSGADINEQFF; CDR3 DNA: TGTGCCAGCAGCTTTTCGGGAGCAGATATCAATGAGCAGTTCTTC
D gene: .; J gene: TRBJ1-4; clone size: .; V gene: TRBV28; CDR3 protein: CASRPRARYNEKLFF; CDR3 DNA: TGTGCCAGCAGGCCCAGGGCCAGATATAATGAAAAACTGTTTTTT
D gene: .; J gene: TRBJ1-1; clone size: once; V gene: TRBV7-2; CDR3 protein: CASSLVRAEAFF; CDR3 DNA: TGTGCCAGCAGCTTAGTCAGGGCTGAAGCTTTCTTT
D gene: .; J gene: TRBJ2-7; clone size: .; V gene: TRBV25-1; CDR3 protein: CASIEGQSGGEQYF; CDR3 DNA: TGTGCCAGTATAGAAGGACAGTCTGGGGGCGAGCAGTACTTC
D gene: .; J gene: TRBJ2-3; clone size: .; V gene: TRBV13; CDR3 protein: CASSLGTYGVFTQYF; CDR3 DNA: TGTGCCAGCAGCCTGGGGACTTACGGCGTATTTACGCAGTATTTT
D gene: .; J gene: TRBJ1-6; clone size: .; V gene: TRBV30; CDR3 protein: CAWSVRRGVSPLHF; CDR3 DNA: TGTGCCTGGAGTGTACGGCGGGGAGTGTCACCCCTCCACTTT
D gene: .; J gene: TRBJ2-7; clone size: .; V gene: TRBV5-6; CDR3 protein: CASSEGGFYYEQYF; CDR3 DNA: TGTGCCAGCAGTGAGGGGGGTTTCTACTACGAGCAGTACTTC
D gene: .; J gene: TRBJ2-2; clone size: .; V gene: TRBV29-1; CDR3 protein: CSVLRTADTGELFF; CDR3 DNA: TGCAGCGTTCTACGGACAGCCGACACCGGGGAGCTGTTTTTT
D gene: .; J gene: TRBJ1-2; clone size: .; V gene: TRBV5-1; CDR3 protein: CASSDGAGYGYTF; CDR3 DNA: TGCGCCAGCAGTGATGGGGCCGGCTATGGCTACACCTTC
D gene: TRBD1; J gene: TRBJ1-1; clone size: .; V gene: TRBV4-3; CDR3 protein: CASSPNPGQGYTEAFF; CDR3 DNA: TGCGCCAGCAGCCCAAACCCGGGACAGGGCTACACTGAAGCTTTCTTT
D gene: .; J gene: TRBJ2-1; clone size: .; V gene: TRBV4-1; CDR3 protein: CASSPAPGERYNEQFF; CDR3 DNA: TGCGCCAGCAGCCCCGCTCCTGGGGAACGCTACAATGAGCAGTTCTTC
D gene: .; J gene: TRBJ2-7; clone size: .; V gene: TRBV7-9; CDR3 protein: CASSPPTTYEQYF; CDR3 DNA: TGTGCCAGCAGCCCCCCCACCACCTACGAGCAGTACTTC
D gene: TRBD2; J gene: TRBJ2-1; clone size: .; V gene: TRBV29-1; CDR3 protein: CSVEDFLAAGGSTVPDNEQFF; CDR3 DNA: TGCAGCGTTGAAGATTTTTTGGCGGCGGGGGGCTCAACGGTACCTGACAATGAGCAGTTCTTC
D gene: .; J gene: TRBJ2-2; clone size: .; V gene: TRBV13; CDR3 protein: CASSRGDAGELFF; CDR3 DNA: TGTGCCAGCAGCCGGGGAGACGCCGGGGAGCTGTTTTTT
D gene: .; J gene: TRBJ2-7; clone size: .; V gene: TRBV30; CDR3 protein: CAWSVLGAIKNYEQYF; CDR3 DNA: TGTGCCTGGAGTGTATTGGGGGCAATAAAGAACTACGAGCAGTACTTC
D gene: .; J gene: TRBJ2-5; clone size: .; V gene: TRBV14; CDR3 protein: CASSQGESISIETQYF; CDR3 DNA: TGTGCCAGCAGCCAAGGTGAAAGTATATCGATAGAGACCCAGTACTTC
D gene: .; J gene: TRBJ1-4; clone size: .; V gene: TRBV27; CDR3 protein: CASSLSNRENEKLFF; CDR3 DNA: TGTGCCAGCAGTTTATCGAACAGGGAAAATGAAAAACTGTTTTTT
D gene: TRBD1; J gene: TRBJ2-1; clone size: once; V gene: TRBV27; CDR3 protein: CASSLGGRDYNEQFF; CDR3 DNA: TGTGCCAGCAGCCTAGGGGGCCGAGACTACAATGAGCAGTTCTTC
D gene: TRBD2; J gene: TRBJ2-1; clone size: .; V gene: TRBV9; CDR3 protein: CASNRAGGNYNEQFF; CDR3 DNA: TGTGCCAGCAATCGAGCGGGGGGGAACTACAATGAGCAGTTCTTC
D gene: .; J gene: TRBJ2-3; clone size: .; V gene: TRBV6-1; CDR3 protein: CASSEHMGASTDTQYF; CDR3 DNA: TGTGCCAGCAGTGAACACATGGGCGCTAGCACAGATACGCAGTATTTT
D gene: .; J gene: TRBJ1-2; clone size: .; V gene: TRBV18; CDR3 protein: CASSTRPSYGYTF; CDR3 DNA: TGTGCCAGCTCAACACGGCCCTCCTATGGCTACACCTTC
D gene: TRBD2; J gene: TRBJ2-7; clone size: .; V gene: TRBV7-9; CDR3 protein: CASSSRTSGSIEQYF; CDR3 DNA: TGTGCCAGCAGCTCTCGGACTAGCGGGAGCATCGAGCAGTACTTC
D gene: TRBD1; J gene: TRBJ2-1; clone size: .; V gene: TRBV6-5; CDR3 protein: CASGQIGTGAHEQFF; CDR3 DNA: TGTGCCAGCGGTCAGATCGGGACAGGGGCACATGAGCAGTTCTTC
D gene: .; J gene: TRBJ2-1; clone size: .; V gene: TRBV7-2; CDR3 protein: CASSLALQGSSNEQFF; CDR3 DNA: TGTGCCAGCAGCTTAGCACTTCAGGGGTCCTCCAATGAGCAGTTCTTC
D gene: TRBD1; J gene: TRBJ1-2; clone size: .; V gene: TRBV6-5; CDR3 protein: CASSLGTGYGYTF; CDR3 DNA: TGTGCCAGCAGTTTAGGGACAGGCTATGGCTACACCTTC
D gene: TRBD1; J gene: TRBJ2-5; clone size: .; V gene: TRBV4-1; CDR3 protein: CASSQDKGQSTETQYF; CDR3 DNA: TGCGCCAGCAGCCAAGATAAGGGACAGTCAACGGAGACCCAGTACTTC
D gene: TRBD1; J gene: TRBJ1-3; clone size: .; V gene: TRBV7-9; CDR3 protein: CASSPRTGTGNTIYF; CDR3 DNA: TGTGCCAGCAGCCCTCGGACAGGGACTGGAAACACCATATATTTT
D gene: TRBD2; J gene: TRBJ2-5; clone size: .; V gene: TRBV4-1; CDR3 protein: CASSLVGGGQETQYF; CDR3 DNA: TGCGCCAGCAGCCTGGTCGGGGGGGGTCAAGAGACCCAGTACTTC
D gene: .; J gene: TRBJ1-2; clone size: .; V gene: TRBV27; CDR3 protein: CASSFNPNYGYTF; CDR3 DNA: TGTGCCAGCAGTTTTAATCCAAACTATGGCTACACCTTC
D gene: TRBD1; J gene: TRBJ1-2; clone size: .; V gene: TRBV27; CDR3 protein: CASREQGDYGYTF; CDR3 DNA: TGTGCCAGCAGAGAACAGGGGGACTATGGCTACACCTTC
D gene: .; J gene: TRBJ2-5; clone size: .; V gene: TRBV27; CDR3 protein: CASSRGDLETQYF; CDR3 DNA: TGTGCCAGCAGTAGAGGGGATTTAGAGACCCAGTACTTC
D gene: .; J gene: TRBJ2-2; clone size: once; V gene: TRBV6-5; CDR3 protein: CASTPSTGELFF; CDR3 DNA: TGTGCCAGCACCCCTAGCACCGGGGAGCTGTTTTTT
D gene: TRBD1; J gene: TRBJ1-5; clone size: .; V gene: TRBV27; CDR3 protein: CASSSGTGVQPQHF; CDR3 DNA: TGTGCCAGCAGTTCCGGGACAGGGGTGCAGCCCCAGCATTTT
D gene: .; J gene: TRBJ2-1; clone size: once; V gene: TRBV7-7; CDR3 protein: CASSLRQGTSYEQFF; CDR3 DNA: TGTGCTAGCAGCTTACGACAGGGGACTAGCTACGAGCAGTTCTTC
D gene: TRBD1; J gene: TRBJ1-6; clone size: few; V gene: TRBV11-2; CDR3 protein: CASSSGGQGANNSPLHF; CDR3 DNA: TGTGCCAGCAGCTCTGGGGGACAGGGGGCGAATAATTCACCCCTCCACTTT
D gene: .; J gene: TRBJ2-7; clone size: .; V gene: TRBV11-2; CDR3 protein: CASSSDTYEQYF; CDR3 DNA: TGTGCCAGCAGCTCGGACACCTACGAGCAGTACTTC
D gene: .; J gene: TRBJ2-4; clone size: .; V gene: TRBV18; CDR3 protein: CASSPPRVPNIQYF; CDR3 DNA: TGTGCCAGCTCACCACCGAGGGTTCCCAACATTCAGTACTTC
D gene: .; J gene: TRBJ2-7; clone size: .; V gene: TRBV6-1; CDR3 protein: CASTFRDRAWEQYF; CDR3 DNA: TGTGCCAGCACCTTCCGGGACCGGGCCTGGGAGCAGTACTTC
D gene: TRBD1; J gene: TRBJ2-7; clone size: .; V gene: TRBV7-3; CDR3 protein: CASSLWDRGPLGF; CDR3 DNA: TGTGCCAGCAGCTTATGGGACAGGGGGCCTCTGGGATTC